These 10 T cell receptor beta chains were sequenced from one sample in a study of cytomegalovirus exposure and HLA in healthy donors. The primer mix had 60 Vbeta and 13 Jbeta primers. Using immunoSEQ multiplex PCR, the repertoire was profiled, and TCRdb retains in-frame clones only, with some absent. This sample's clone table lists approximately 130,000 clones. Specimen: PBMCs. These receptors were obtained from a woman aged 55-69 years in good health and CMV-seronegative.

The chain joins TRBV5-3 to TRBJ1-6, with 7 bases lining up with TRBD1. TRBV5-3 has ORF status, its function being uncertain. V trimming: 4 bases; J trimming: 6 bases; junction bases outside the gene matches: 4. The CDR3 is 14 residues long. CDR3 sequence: CARSRDSVNSPLHF. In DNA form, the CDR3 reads TGTGCCAGAAGCAGGGACAGTGTTAATTCACCCCTCCACTTT.

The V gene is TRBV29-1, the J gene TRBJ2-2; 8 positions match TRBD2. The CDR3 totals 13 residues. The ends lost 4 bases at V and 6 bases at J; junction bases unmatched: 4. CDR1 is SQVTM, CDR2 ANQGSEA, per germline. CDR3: CSVVGLESGELFF. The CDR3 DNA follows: TGCAGCGTTGTGGGACTAGAGTCCGGGGAGCTGTTTTTT.

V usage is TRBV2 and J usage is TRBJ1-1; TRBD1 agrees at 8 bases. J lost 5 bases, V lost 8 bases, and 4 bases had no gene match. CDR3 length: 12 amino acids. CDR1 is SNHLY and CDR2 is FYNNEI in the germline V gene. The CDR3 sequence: CASHTGGTEAFF. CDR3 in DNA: TGTGCCAGCCATACAGGGGGGACTGAAGCTTTCTTT.

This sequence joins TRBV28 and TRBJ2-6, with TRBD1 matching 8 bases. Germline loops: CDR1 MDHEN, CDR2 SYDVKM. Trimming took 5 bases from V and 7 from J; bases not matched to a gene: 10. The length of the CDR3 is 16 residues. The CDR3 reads CASSRPGQVAANVLTF. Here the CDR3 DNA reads TGTGCCAGCAGTCGGCCGGGACAGGTGGCCGCCAACGTCCTGACTTTC.

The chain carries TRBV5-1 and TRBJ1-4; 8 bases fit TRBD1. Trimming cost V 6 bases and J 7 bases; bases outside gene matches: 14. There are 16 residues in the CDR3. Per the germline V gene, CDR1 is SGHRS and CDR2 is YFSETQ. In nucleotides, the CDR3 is TGCGCCAGCAACGCCCTCCCGGGACAGGCGGGTGAAAAACTGTTTTTT. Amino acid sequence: CASNALPGQAGEKLFF.

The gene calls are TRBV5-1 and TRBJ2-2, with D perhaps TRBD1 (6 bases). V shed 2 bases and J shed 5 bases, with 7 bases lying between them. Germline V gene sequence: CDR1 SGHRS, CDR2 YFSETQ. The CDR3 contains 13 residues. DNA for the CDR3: TGCGCCAGCAGCTTTCAGGGGACCGGGGAGCTGTTTTTT. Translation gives CASSFQGTGELFF.

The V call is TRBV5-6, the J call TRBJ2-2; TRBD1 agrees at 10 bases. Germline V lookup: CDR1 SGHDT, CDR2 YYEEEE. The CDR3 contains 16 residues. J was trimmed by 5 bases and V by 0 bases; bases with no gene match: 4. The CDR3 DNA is TGTGCCAGCAGCTTGGTGGACAGGGGGAGGACCGGGGAGCTGTTTTTT. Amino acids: CASSLVDRGRTGELFF.

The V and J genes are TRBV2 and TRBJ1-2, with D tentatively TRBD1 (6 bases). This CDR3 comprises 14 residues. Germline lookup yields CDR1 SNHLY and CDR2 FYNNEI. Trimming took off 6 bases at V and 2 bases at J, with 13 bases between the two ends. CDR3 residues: CASRDGQLNYGYTF. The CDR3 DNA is TGTGCCAGCAGAGACGGACAGCTGAACTATGGCTACACCTTC.

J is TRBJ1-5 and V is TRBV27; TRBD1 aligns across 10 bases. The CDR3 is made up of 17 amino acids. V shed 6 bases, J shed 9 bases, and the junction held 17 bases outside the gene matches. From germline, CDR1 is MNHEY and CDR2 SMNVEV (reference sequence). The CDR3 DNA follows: TGTGCCAGCAGGAAGGGGGGAGGGACAGGGGACTTTTGGCCCCAGCATTTT. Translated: CASRKGGGTGDFWPQHF.

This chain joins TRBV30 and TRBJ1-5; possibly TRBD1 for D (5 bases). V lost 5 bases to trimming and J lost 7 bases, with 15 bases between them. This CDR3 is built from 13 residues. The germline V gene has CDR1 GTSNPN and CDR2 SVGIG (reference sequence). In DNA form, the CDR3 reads TGTGCCTGGGCACAAGGGGAGGGCCAGCCCCAGCATTTT. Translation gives CAWAQGEGQPQHF.